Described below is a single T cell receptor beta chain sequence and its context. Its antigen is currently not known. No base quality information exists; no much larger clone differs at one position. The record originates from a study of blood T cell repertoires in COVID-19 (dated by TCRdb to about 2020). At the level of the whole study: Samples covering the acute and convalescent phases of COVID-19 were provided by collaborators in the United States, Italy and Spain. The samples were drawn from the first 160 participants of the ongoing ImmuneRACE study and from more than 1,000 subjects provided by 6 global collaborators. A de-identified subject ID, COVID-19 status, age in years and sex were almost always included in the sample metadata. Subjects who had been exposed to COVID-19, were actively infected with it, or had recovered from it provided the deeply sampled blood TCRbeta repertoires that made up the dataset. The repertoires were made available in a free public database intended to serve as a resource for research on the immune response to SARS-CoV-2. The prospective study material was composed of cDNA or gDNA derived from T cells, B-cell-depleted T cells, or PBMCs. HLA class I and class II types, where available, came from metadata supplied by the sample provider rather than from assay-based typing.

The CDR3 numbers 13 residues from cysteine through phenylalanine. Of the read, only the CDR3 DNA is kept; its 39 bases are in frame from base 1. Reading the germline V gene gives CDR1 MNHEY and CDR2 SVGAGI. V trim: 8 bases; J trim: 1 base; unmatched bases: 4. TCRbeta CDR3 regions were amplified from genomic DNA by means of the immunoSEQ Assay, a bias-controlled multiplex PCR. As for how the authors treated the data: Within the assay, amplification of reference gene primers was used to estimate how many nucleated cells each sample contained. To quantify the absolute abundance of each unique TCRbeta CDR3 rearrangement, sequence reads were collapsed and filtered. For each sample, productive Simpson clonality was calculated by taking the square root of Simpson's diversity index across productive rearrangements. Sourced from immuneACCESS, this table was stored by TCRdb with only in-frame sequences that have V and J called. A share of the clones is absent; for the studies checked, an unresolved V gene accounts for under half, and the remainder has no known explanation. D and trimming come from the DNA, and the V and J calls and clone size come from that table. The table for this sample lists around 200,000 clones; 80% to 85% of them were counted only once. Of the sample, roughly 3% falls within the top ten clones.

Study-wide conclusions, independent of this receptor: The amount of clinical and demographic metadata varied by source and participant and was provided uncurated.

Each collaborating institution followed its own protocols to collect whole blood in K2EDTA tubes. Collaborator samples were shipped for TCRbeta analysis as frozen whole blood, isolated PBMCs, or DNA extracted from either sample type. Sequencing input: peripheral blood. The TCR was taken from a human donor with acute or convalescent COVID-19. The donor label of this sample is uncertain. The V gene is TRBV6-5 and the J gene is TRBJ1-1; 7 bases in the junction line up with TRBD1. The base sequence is TGTGCCAGCCAGGGGGTCGGGAACACTGAAGCTTTCTTT. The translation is CASQGVGNTEAFF.